The T cell receptor beta chain under discussion was sequenced for a study of CD8 T cells in Susac syndrome. Per the germline V gene, CDR1 is MNHNS and CDR2 is SASEGT. V was cut by 7 bases and J by 5 bases, with 20 bases left in between. CDR3 length: 15 residues. A quantity of roughly 0.5 to 1 ug RNA underwent reverse transcription using random hexamers. TCRdb passed the immunoSEQ multiplex PCR reads through MiXCR, listing each CDR3 protein once. The sample includes about 120,000 distinct CDR3 sequences, around nine tenths seen only once; the top ten take 0.11% to 0.15%. The clonotype was recovered from a human donor in good health. Sequencing used CD4+ T cells from PBMCs. The chain recombines TRBV6-1 with TRBJ2-5; D assignment may be TRBD1 or TRBD2 (5 bases each). In DNA form, the CDR3 reads TGTGCCAGCAAGGCCTTCACCGGGACGGCGGAGACCCAGTACTTC. This gives the protein CASKAFTGTAETQYF.